This T cell receptor beta chain was obtained from a study of CD8+CD57+ T cells in acquired aplastic anemia. Genomic DNA, serving as template, underwent TCR beta VDJ and CDR3 profiling. MiXCR, applied by TCRdb to the reads, yields one record per CDR3 protein. The data hold hundreds of thousands of distinct CDR3 sequences, with about a third observed a single time. Regarding the study as a whole: Both patients and controls carried the same twenty-nine CD8+ CDR3 sequences.

This clonotype was counted at least ten times. Antigen: not known. The V segment lost 6 bases and the J segment 4 bases; nucleotides outside the gene matches: 7. Germline V gene data show CDR1 as SQVTM and CDR2 as ANQGSEA. The CDR3 is 13 residues long. Sequenced patients had shown CD8+CD57+ cell expansion by flow cytometry. The TCR comes from a human donor with aplastic anemia. The J gene is TRBJ2-5, the V gene TRBV29-1, with 8 positions matching TRBD2. Material for sequencing was sorted CD4+, CD8+, or CD8+CD57+ T cells (not recorded which) from PBMCs. CDR3 residues: CSVHRGGGETQYF. In DNA, the CDR3 is TGCAGCGTGCACCGGGGGGGCGGAGAGACCCAGTACTTC.